The 8 T cell receptor beta chains listed next were all sequenced from one sample in a study of patients and donors after allogeneic stem cell transplantation. One entry per CDR3 protein, called by TCRdb with MiXCR from the RT-PCR reads. The table includes under 95,000 distinct CDR3 sequences, 5% detected once. Sequenced: blood, either unsorted or a sorted T cell fraction (not recorded which). These receptor sequences come from a human donor who was either an allogeneic HSCT recipient or a stem cell or donor lymphocyte infusion donor (not recorded which). It is not recorded whose cells these are; they may come from a transplant donor.

This clonotype has at least ten counts. The chain combines TRBV6-6 with TRBJ1-1, with D unclear. Per germline, CDR1 MNHNY and CDR2 SVGAGI (reference sequence). The V and J ends lost 7 bases and 4 bases respectively, with 13 bases between them. CDR3 length equals 13 residues. CDR3 region: CASTLSKGTEAFF. CDR3 nucleotides: TGTGCCAGCACACTCAGCAAAGGCACTGAAGCTTTCTTT.

The CDR3 loop reads CASSLGGSGRGTYNEQFF. CDR3 nucleotides: TGTGCCAGCAGCCTTGGGGGTAGCGGGAGAGGCACCTACAATGAGCAGTTCTTC. The rearrangement uses TRBV9 and TRBJ2-1; 9 nucleotides agree with TRBD2. CDR1 and CDR2 from the germline V gene are SGDLS and YYNGEE. J gave up 2 bases and V 4 bases, and 13 bases lay outside the gene matches. This CDR3 spans 18 amino acids.

This clonotype was picked up many times. The V call is TRBV20-1, the J call TRBJ1-5; 8 bases line up with TRBD1. V shed 0 bases and J 7 bases; nucleotides not matched to a gene: 2. The CDR3 is made up of 13 amino acids. Germline V CDR1 and CDR2: DFQATT, SNEGSKA (reference sequence). The CDR3 nucleotides are TGCAGTGCTAGAGAGAACAGGGGGCAGCCCCAGCATTTT. As protein: CSARENRGQPQHF.

There are many counts of this clonotype. The chain couples TRBV20-1 to TRBJ2-2; D possibly corresponds to TRBD2 (7 bases). Germline CDR1 is DFQATT and CDR2 is SNEGSKA (reference sequence). This CDR3 is 14 amino acids long. Deletions cut 3 bases from V and 2 bases from J, with 10 bases between. CDR3 residues: CSASGGPNTGELFF. The CDR3 DNA sequence: TGCAGTGCTAGCGGGGGGCCCAACACCGGGGAGCTGTTTTTT.

This clonotype came up many times. The gene calls are TRBV5-1 and TRBJ1-1; D might be TRBD1 (6 bases). Per the germline V gene, CDR1 is SGHRS and CDR2 is YFSETQ. CDR3 length: 15 amino acids. The ends were cut back, 2 bases at V and 1 base at J, with 12 bases in the middle. In nucleotides, the CDR3 is TGCGCCAGCAGCTTAACGAGGGGGGGGAACACTGAAGCTTTCTTT. Protein: CASSLTRGGNTEAFF.

In its sample, this clonotype was seen many times. The DNA of the CDR3 is TGTGCCAGCAGCCAAGGGTTTAGCACAGATACGCAGTATTTT. Encoded protein: CASSQGFSTDTQYF. The V and J genes are TRBV7-2 and TRBJ2-3; the D is unclear. The CDR3 loop spans 14 amino acids. Germline lookup yields CDR1 SGHTA and CDR2 FQGNSA. V was shortened by 5 bases and J by 0 bases, with 9 bases between the two germline ends.

The V gene is TRBV20-1, the J gene TRBJ2-7, with D perhaps TRBD1 (5 bases). Germline lookup yields CDR1 DFQATT and CDR2 SNEGSKA (reference sequence). The CDR3 has 15 residues. Trimming shortened V by 6 bases and J by 3 bases, and 21 bases separated the two germline ends. This CDR3 is CSATERAGQIYEQYF. Written as DNA, the CDR3 is TGCAGTGCCACCGAAAGGGCAGGGCAAATCTACGAGCAGTACTTC.

V is TRBV18 and J is TRBJ2-1; TRBD1 might be the D (5 bases). The CDR3 has 14 residues. V lost 3 bases and J 8 bases, leaving 14 bases between the germline ends. Germline loops: CDR1 KGHSH, CDR2 LQKENI. The CDR3 coding sequence is TGTGCCAGCTCACCGTCGGCTGGGGCAGATGAGCAGTTCTTC. This translates into CASSPSAGADEQFF.